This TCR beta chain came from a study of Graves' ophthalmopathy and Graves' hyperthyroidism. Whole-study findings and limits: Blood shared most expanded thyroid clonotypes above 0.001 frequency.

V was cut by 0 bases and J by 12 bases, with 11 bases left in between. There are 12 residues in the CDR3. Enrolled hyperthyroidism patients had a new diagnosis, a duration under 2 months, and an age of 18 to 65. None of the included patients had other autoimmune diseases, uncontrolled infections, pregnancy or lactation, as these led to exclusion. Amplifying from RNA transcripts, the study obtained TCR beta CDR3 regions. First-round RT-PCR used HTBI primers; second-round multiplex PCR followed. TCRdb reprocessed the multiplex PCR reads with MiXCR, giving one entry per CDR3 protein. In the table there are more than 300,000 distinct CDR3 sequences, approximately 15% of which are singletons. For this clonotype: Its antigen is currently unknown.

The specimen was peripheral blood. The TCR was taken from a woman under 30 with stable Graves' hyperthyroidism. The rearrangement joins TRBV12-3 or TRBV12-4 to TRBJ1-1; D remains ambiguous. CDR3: CASSLALKGTFF. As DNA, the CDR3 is TGTGCCAGCAGTTTAGCGCTCAAAGGGACTTTCTTT.